These 3 T cell receptor beta chains originate from one sample sequenced in a study of T cell responses to AZD1222 COVID-19 vaccine. This table comes from immunoSEQ multiplex PCR, and its TCRdb copy is limited to in-frame clones, with some not included. Among 70,000 to 95,000 clones listed, roughly nine tenths were seen once. The material sequenced was peripheral blood, taken 28 days after the second AZD1222 dose. The receptors here all came from an adult who received the AZD1222 COVID-19 vaccine.

The genes are TRBV11-3 and TRBJ2-1, with 9 bases identical to TRBD1. This CDR3 contains 15 residues. CDR1 is SGHNT, CDR2 YENEEA, per germline. With V trimmed by 1 base and J by 2 bases, 0 bases remained unmatched. This chain's CDR3 is CASSLGTGAYNEQFF. CDR3 DNA sequence: TGTGCCAGCAGCTTAGGGACAGGGGCCTACAATGAGCAGTTCTTC.

The J gene is TRBJ1-4, the V gene TRBV7-2; D is possibly TRBD1 (5 bases). Trimming left V 4 bases short and J 2 bases short, with 11 bases between. CDR3 length equals 15 residues. The germline gives CDR1 SGHTA, CDR2 FQGNSA. The CDR3 coding sequence is TGTGCCAGCAGCTATCAGGGATCGACTAATGAAAAACTGTTTTTT. Translated, it gives CASSYQGSTNEKLFF.

The chain carries TRBV12-5 and TRBJ2-7; TRBD1 matches 7 bases. The ends lost 4 bases at V and 3 bases at J; junction bases unmatched: 9. In germline, CDR1 is LGHNT, CDR2 FRNRAP. The CDR3 has 15 residues. The CDR3 region has the DNA TGTGCTAGTGGTTCAACCGGGACAGAAGGCTACGAGCAGTACTTC. The encoded protein is CASGSTGTEGYEQYF.